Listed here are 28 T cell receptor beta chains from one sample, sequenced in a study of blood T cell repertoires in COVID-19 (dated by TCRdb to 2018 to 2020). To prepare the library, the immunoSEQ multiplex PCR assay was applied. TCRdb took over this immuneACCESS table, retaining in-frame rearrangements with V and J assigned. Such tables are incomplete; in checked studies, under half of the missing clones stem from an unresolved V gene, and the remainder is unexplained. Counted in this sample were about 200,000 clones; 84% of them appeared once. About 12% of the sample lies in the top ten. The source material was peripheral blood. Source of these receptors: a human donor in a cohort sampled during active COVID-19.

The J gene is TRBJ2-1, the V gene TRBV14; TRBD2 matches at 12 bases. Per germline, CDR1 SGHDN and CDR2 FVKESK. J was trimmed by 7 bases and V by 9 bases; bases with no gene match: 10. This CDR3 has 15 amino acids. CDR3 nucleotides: TGTGCCAGTAGACTAGCGGGGGCCTATGGGAATGAGCAGTTCTTC. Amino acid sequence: CASRLAGAYGNEQFF.

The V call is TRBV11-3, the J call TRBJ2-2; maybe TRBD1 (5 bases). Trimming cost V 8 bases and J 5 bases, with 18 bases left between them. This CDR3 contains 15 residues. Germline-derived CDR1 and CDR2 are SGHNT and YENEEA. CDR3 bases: TGTGCCAGCTCCCCCGCGGCAGGGCTTACCGGGGAGCTGTTTTTT. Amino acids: CASSPAAGLTGELFF.

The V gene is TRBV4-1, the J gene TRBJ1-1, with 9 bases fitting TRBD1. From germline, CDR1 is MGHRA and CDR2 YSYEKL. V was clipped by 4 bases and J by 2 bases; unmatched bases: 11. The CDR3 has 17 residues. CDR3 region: CASSPDGGTGFNTEAFF. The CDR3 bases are TGCGCCAGCAGCCCCGATGGGGGGACAGGGTTTAACACTGAAGCTTTCTTT.

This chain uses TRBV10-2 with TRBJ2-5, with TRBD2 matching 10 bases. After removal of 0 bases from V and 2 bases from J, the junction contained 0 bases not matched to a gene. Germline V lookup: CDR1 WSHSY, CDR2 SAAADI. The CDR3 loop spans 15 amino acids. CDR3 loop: CASSESGLAQETQYF. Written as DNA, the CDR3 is TGCGCCAGCAGTGAGTCGGGACTAGCGCAAGAGACCCAGTACTTC.

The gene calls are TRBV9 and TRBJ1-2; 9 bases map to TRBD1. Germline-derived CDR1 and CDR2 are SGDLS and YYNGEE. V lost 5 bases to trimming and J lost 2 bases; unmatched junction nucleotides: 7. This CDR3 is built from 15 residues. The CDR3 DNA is TGTGCCAGCAGGAAAATAGGGACAGGGAACTATGGCTACACCTTC. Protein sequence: CASRKIGTGNYGYTF.

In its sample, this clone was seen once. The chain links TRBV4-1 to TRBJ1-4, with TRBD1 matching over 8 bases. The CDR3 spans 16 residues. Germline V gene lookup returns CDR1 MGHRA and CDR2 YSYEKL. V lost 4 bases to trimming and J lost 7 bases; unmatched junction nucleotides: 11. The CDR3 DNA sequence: TGCGCCAGCAGCCTTCTCGGGCAGGGGGCAGCTGAAAAACTGTTTTTT. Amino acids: CASSLLGQGAAEKLFF.

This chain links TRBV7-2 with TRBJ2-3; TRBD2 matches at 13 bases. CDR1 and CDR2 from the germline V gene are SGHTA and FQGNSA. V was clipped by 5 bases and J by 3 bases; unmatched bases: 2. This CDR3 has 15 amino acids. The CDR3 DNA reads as TGTGCCAGCAGCCTGGGACTAGCGGGGACAGATACGCAGTATTTT. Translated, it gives CASSLGLAGTDTQYF.

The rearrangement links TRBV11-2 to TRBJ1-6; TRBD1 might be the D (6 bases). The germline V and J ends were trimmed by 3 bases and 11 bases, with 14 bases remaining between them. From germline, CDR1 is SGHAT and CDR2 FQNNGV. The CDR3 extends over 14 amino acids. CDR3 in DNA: TGTGCCAGCAGCTTGTTTACAGGGATGGCACCCCTCCACTTT. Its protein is CASSLFTGMAPLHF.

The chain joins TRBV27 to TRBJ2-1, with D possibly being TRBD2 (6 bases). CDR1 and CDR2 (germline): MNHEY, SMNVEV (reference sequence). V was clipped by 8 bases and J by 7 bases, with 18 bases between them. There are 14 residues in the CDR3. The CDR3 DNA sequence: TGTGCCAGCGCCCCGTGGGGGGTGGGGAATGAGCAGTTCTTC. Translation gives CASAPWGVGNEQFF.

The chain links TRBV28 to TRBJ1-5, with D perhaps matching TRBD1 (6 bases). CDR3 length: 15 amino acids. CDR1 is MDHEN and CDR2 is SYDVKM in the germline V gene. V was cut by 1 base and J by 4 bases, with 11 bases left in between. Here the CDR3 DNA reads TGTGCCAGCAGTTTATCCGCAGGGGTGAATCAGCCCCAGCATTTT. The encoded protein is CASSLSAGVNQPQHF.

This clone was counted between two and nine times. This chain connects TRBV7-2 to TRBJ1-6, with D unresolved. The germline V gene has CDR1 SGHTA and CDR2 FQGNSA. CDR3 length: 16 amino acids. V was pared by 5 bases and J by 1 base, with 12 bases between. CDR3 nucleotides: TGTGCCAGCAGCCCACAAGGGAGGTCCTATAATTCACCCCTCCACTTT. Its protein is CASSPQGRSYNSPLHF.

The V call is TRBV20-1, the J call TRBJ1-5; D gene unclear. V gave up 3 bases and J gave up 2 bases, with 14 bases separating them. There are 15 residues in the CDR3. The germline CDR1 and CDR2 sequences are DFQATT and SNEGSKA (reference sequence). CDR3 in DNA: TGCAGTGCTAGTTCCCCCCGGCAGGGCAATCAGCCCCAGCATTTT. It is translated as CSASSPRQGNQPQHF.

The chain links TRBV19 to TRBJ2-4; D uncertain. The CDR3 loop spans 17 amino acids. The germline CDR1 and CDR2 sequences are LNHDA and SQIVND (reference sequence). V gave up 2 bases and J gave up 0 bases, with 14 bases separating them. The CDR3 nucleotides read TGTGCCAGTAGTATACGTCCCCCTTCGGGAGCCAAAAACATTCAGTACTTC. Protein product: CASSIRPPSGAKNIQYF.

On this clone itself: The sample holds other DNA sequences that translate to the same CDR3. Here the CDR3 reads CASSLGPSGLSTDTQYF. DNA for the CDR3: TGTGCCAGCAGCTTAGGCCCTAGCGGTCTTAGCACAGATACGCAGTATTTT. The chain carries TRBV7-2 and TRBJ2-3, with 7 bases that match TRBD2. With V trimmed by 1 base and J by 0 bases, 7 bases remained unmatched. CDR1 and CDR2 from the germline V gene are SGHTA and FQGNSA. This CDR3 region has 17 residues.

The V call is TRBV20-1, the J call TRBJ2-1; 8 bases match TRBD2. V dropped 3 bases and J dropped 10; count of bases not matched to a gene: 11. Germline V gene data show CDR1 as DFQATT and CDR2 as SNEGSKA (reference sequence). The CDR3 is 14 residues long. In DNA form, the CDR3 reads TGCAGTGCTAGTTTGACTAGCGACTTAACGGAGCAGTTCTTC. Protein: CSASLTSDLTEQFF.

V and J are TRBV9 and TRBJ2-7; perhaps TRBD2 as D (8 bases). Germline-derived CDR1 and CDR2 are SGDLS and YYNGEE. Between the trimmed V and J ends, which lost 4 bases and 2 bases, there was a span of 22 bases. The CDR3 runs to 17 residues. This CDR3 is CASSPGGSGSRPYEQYF. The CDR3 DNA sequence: TGTGCCAGCAGCCCAGGGGGAAGCGGGAGCCGCCCCTACGAGCAGTACTTC.

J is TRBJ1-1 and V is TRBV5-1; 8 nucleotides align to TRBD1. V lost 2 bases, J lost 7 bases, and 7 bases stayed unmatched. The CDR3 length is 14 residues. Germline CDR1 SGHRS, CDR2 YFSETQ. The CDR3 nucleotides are TGCGCCAGCAGCTTACCTGGGACAGGACTTGAAGCTTTCTTT. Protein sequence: CASSLPGTGLEAFF.

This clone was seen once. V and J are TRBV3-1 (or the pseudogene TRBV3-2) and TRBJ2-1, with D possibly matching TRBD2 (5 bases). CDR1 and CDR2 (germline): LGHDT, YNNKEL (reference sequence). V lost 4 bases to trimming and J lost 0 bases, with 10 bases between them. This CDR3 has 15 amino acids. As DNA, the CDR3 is TGTGCCAGCAGCCGGACGGGAAGCTCCTACAATGAGCAGTTCTTC. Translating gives CASSRTGSSYNEQFF.

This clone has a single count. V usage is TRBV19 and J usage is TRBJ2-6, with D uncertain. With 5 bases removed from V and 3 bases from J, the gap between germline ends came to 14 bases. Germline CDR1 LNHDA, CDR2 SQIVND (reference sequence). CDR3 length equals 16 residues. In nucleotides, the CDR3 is TGTGCCAGTAGTTCGTCAGGCTTCGGTGGGGCCAACGTCCTGACTTTC. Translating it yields CASSSSGFGGANVLTF.

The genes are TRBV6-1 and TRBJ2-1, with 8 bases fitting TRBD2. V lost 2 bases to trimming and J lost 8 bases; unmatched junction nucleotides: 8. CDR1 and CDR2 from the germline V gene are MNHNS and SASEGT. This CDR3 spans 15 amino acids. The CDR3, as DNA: TGTGCCAGCAGTGAACCGGGACTAGGACTCTATGAGCAGTTCTTC. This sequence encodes CASSEPGLGLYEQFF.

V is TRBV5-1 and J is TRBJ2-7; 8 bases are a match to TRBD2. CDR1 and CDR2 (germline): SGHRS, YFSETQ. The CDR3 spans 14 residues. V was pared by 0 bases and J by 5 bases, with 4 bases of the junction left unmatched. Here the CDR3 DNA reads TGCGCCAGCAGCTTGGGGACTAGCATGGACGAGCAGTACTTC. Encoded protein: CASSLGTSMDEQYF. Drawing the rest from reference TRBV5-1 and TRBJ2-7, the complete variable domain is KAGVTQTPRYLIKTRGQQVTLSCSPISGHRSVSWYQQTPGQGLQFLFEYFSETQRNKGNFPGRFSGRQFSNSRSEMNVSTLELGDSALYLCASSLGTSMDEQYFGPGTRLTVT.

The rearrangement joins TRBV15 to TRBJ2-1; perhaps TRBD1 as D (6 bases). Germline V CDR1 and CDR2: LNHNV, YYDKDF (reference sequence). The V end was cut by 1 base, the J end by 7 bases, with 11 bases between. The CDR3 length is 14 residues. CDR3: CATSRVAGANEQFF. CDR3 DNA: TGTGCCACCAGCAGAGTTGCAGGGGCGAATGAGCAGTTCTTC.

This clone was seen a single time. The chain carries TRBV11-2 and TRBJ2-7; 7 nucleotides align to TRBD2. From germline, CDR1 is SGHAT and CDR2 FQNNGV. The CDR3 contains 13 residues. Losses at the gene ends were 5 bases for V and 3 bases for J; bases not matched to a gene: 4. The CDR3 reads CASSTGLVYEQYF. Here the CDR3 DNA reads TGTGCCAGCAGCACCGGACTAGTCTACGAGCAGTACTTC. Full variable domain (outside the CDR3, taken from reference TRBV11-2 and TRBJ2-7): EAGVAQSPRYKIIEKRQSVAFWCNPISGHATLYWYQQILGQGPKLLIQFQNNGVVDDSQLPKDRFSAERLKGVDSTLKIQPAKLEDSAVYLCASSTGLVYEQYFGPGTRLTVT.

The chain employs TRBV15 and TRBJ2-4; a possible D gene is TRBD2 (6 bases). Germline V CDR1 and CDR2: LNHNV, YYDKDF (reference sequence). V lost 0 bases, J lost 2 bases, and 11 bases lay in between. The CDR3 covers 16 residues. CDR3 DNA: TGTGCCACCAGCAGAGAACGGGAGCTTACCAAAAACATTCAGTACTTC. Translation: CATSRERELTKNIQYF.

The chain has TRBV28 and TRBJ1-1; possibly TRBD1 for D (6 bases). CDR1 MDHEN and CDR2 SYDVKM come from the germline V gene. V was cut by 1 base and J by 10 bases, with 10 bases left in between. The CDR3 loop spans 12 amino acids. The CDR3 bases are TGTGCCAGCAGTTTATATCAGGGGCGAGCTTTCTTT. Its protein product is CASSLYQGRAFF.

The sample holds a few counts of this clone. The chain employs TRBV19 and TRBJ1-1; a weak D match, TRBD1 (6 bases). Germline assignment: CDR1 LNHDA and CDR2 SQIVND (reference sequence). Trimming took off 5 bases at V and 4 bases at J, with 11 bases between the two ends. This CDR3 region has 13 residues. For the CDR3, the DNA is TGTGCCAGTAGTCTGCAGGGGTTCACTGAAGCTTTCTTT. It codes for CASSLQGFTEAFF.

CDR3 DNA: TGTGCCAGCAGCCGAAACGCGGGAGGGCGGGGCACAGATACGCAGTATTTT. It is translated as CASSRNAGGRGTDTQYF. This chain uses TRBV11-2 with TRBJ2-3, with 9 bases matching TRBD2. This CDR3 spans 17 amino acids. V lost 5 bases, J lost 1 base, and 10 bases stayed unmatched. Germline CDR1 SGHAT, CDR2 FQNNGV.

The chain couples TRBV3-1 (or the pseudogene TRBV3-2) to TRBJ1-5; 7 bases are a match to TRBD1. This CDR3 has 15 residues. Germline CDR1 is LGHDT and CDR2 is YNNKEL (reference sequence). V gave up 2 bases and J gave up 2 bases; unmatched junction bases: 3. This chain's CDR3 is CASSQNRGGNQPQHF. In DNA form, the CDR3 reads TGTGCCAGCAGCCAAAACAGGGGTGGCAATCAGCCCCAGCATTTT.